This passage covers 32 T cell receptor beta chains from one sample sequenced in a study of blood T cells in healthy people across ages. The authors ran a second PCR of roughly 6 to 12 cycles using a sample-barcoded 5' primer and a J-beta primer mix. TCRdb passed the 5' RACE reads through MiXCR, listing each CDR3 protein once. The sample lists hundreds of thousands of distinct CDR3 sequences; about 42% were seen once. Sequenced input: blood. The origin of the receptors is a man of 80 years or more in good health.

V is TRBV10-2 and J is TRBJ1-1; 8 bases agree with TRBD1. Germline lookup yields CDR1 WSHSY and CDR2 SAAADI. V shed 2 bases, J shed 2 bases, and the junction held 4 bases outside the gene matches. This CDR3 is 15 amino acids long. The CDR3 spells CASSEDAGGNTEAFF. The CDR3 DNA reads as TGCGCCAGCAGTGAGGATGCAGGGGGCAACACTGAAGCTTTCTTT.

About this clonotype: A much larger clonotype is one base distant, so this may be a read error. This CDR3 is missing its conserved last phenylalanine or tryptophan, likely due to a read error. The chain joins TRBV2 to TRBJ2-7, with 8 nucleotides matching TRBD2. Germline-derived CDR1 and CDR2 are SNHLY and FYNNEI. J gave up 0 bases and V 6 bases, and 7 bases lay outside the gene matches. The CDR3 covers 15 residues. CDR3 sequence (DNA): TGTGCCAGCAGCCCTACTAGCGGCAGCTCCTACGAGCAGTACTTA. Protein sequence: CASSPTSGSSYEQYL.

The chain links TRBV3-1 to TRBJ2-5; 7 nucleotides match TRBD2. This CDR3 region has 17 residues. The germline V gene has CDR1 LGHDT and CDR2 YNNKEL (reference sequence). The V gene end was trimmed by 1 base and the J gene end by 5 bases; junction bases not matched to a gene: 13. The CDR3 here is CASSQGMGREALETQYF. CDR3 DNA sequence: TGTGCCAGCAGCCAAGGAATGGGGAGGGAAGCCCTGGAGACCCAGTACTTC.

The chain joins TRBV18 to TRBJ2-2; 10 bases match TRBD1. V shed 4 bases and J 5 bases; nucleotides not matched to a gene: 7. This CDR3 has 16 residues. Per germline, CDR1 KGHSH and CDR2 LQKENI. Here the CDR3 reads CASSRSGQGTTGELFF. The CDR3 bases are TGTGCCAGCTCACGCTCGGGACAGGGGACAACCGGGGAGCTGTTTTTT.

In this sample, this clonotype turned up a few times. The chain employs TRBV20-1 and TRBJ2-7; 9 nucleotides line up with TRBD1. V shed 1 base and J 2 bases; nucleotides not matched to a gene: 3. The CDR3 is made up of 14 amino acids. Germline V gene data show CDR1 as DFQATT and CDR2 as SNEGSKA (reference sequence). CDR3 in amino acids: CSARGGDRAYEQYF. The CDR3 DNA sequence: TGCAGTGCTAGAGGAGGGGACAGGGCCTACGAGCAGTACTTC.

This clonotype was seen at least ten times. The genes are TRBV3-1 and TRBJ2-1; TRBD2 matches at 11 bases. CDR1 is LGHDT, CDR2 YNNKEL, per germline (reference sequence). With V trimmed by 2 bases and J by 1 base, 13 bases remained unmatched. This CDR3 contains 20 residues. The CDR3 protein is CASSQQSLAGGPRSYNEQFF. The CDR3 bases are TGTGCCAGCAGCCAACAGTCCCTAGCGGGAGGCCCGAGATCCTACAATGAGCAGTTCTTC.

The J gene is TRBJ2-5, the V gene TRBV28; D might be TRBD2 (5 bases). CDR3 length equals 14 residues. V dropped 4 bases and J dropped 11 bases, with 20 bases sitting between them. The germline V gene encodes CDR1 MDHEN and CDR2 SYDVKM. In DNA form, the CDR3 reads TGTGCCAGCAGTTCGCTTCTACTAGGATCGGAGCAGTACTTC. Amino acids: CASSSLLLGSEQYF. Supplemented by reference TRBV28 and TRBJ2-5, the full variable domain reads DVKVTQSSRYLVKRTGEKVFLECVQDMDHENMFWYRQDPGLGLRLIYFSYDVKMKEKGDIPEGYSVSREKKERFSLILESASTNQTSMYLCASSSLLLGSEQYFGPGTRLLVL.

This sequence joins TRBV5-1 and TRBJ1-2; 7 nucleotides match TRBD1. Germline values: CDR1 SGHRS, CDR2 YFSETQ. V shed 4 bases, J shed 5 bases, and the junction held 8 bases outside the gene matches. The CDR3 extends over 14 amino acids. DNA for the CDR3: TGCGCCAGCAGCCCAGGGGGGAGTAGGTATGGCTACACCTTC. Translated, it gives CASSPGGSRYGYTF.

In this sample, this clonotype turned up many times. This chain uses TRBV7-2 with TRBJ2-3; D not certain. CDR1 SGHTA and CDR2 FQGNSA come from the germline V gene. V gave up 0 bases and J gave up 2 bases, with 9 bases separating them. The CDR3 totals 15 residues. The CDR3 DNA reads as TGTGCCAGCAGCTTAGCGAGCGCTAACACAGATACGCAGTATTTT. It specifies CASSLASANTDTQYF. Together with reference TRBV7-2 and TRBJ2-3, the CDR3 gives the full variable domain: GAGVSQSPSNKVTEKGKDVELRCDPISGHTALYWYRQSLGQGLEFLIYFQGNSAPDKSGLPSDRFSAERTGGSVSTLTIQRTQQEDSAVYLCASSLASANTDTQYFGPGTRLTVL.

The sample holds a few counts of this clonotype. The chain uses TRBV6-6 and TRBJ2-5; D unclear. The germline CDR1 and CDR2 sequences are MNHNY and SVGAGI (reference sequence). With 6 bases removed from V and 11 bases from J, the gap between germline ends came to 16 bases. CDR3 length equals 12 residues. CDR3 in amino acids: CASREYQNEQYF. CDR3 in DNA: TGTGCCAGCAGGGAGTATCAGAATGAGCAGTACTTC.

This clonotype has only a few counts. The rearrangement links TRBV6-2 or TRBV6-3 to TRBJ2-7; D is undetermined. The V gene's germline CDR1 is MNHEY and CDR2 SVGEGT. This CDR3 is 14 amino acids long. The germline V and J ends were trimmed by 6 bases and 3 bases, with 15 bases remaining between them. The CDR3: CASSSTLVNYEQYF. CDR3 DNA: TGTGCCAGCAGCTCCACGTTAGTTAACTACGAGCAGTACTTC.

This chain links TRBV10-3 with TRBJ2-3, with 10 bases identical to TRBD2. Germline V CDR1 and CDR2: ENHRY, SYGVKD. The CDR3 consists of 16 residues. Trimming cost V 2 bases and J 9 bases; bases outside gene matches: 11. The CDR3 DNA reads TGTGCCATCAGTGAGGCCACCCTCTCTAGCGGGGGAACGCAGTATTTT. Encoded protein: CAISEATLSSGGTQYF.

CDR3: CASTRLAGGTSTDTQYF. In DNA, the CDR3 is TGTGCCAGCACTAGACTAGCGGGGGGGACTAGCACAGATACGCAGTATTTT. The chain recombines TRBV7-8 with TRBJ2-3; 14 positions agree with TRBD2. This CDR3 contains 17 residues. Losses at the gene ends were 7 bases for V and 0 bases for J; bases not matched to a gene: 6. Germline CDR1 SGHVS, CDR2 FQNEAQ.

J is TRBJ2-6 and V is TRBV29-1, with D perhaps TRBD2 (5 bases). The germline V gene has CDR1 SQVTM and CDR2 ANQGSEA. V lost 3 bases and J 2 bases, leaving 8 bases between the germline ends. This CDR3 comprises 14 residues. CDR3: CSVDSGTGANVLTF. CDR3 sequence (DNA): TGCAGCGTTGATTCGGGGACTGGGGCCAACGTCCTGACTTTC.

This clonotype occurred many times. CDR3 protein: CASSGLAGNEQYF. The DNA of the CDR3 is TGTGCCAGCAGCGGACTAGCGGGAAACGAGCAGTACTTC. The chain is built from TRBV6-4 and TRBJ2-5; 12 bases align to TRBD2. The better agreement between TRBJ2-7 and the DNA end casts doubt on the J call. CDR1 MRHNA and CDR2 SNTAGT come from the germline V gene. This CDR3 region has 13 residues.

Regarding this clonotype: Being one base from a much bigger clone, this may be a read error. The chain combines TRBV7-2 with TRBJ2-5, with D maybe TRBD2 (6 bases). Germline CDR1 SGHTA, CDR2 FQGNSA. The CDR3 spans 13 residues. With 8 bases removed from V and 11 bases from J, the gap between germline ends came to 21 bases. The CDR3 region has the DNA TGTGCCAGCGGTCCCCGGGGGTACAATGAGCAGTACTTC. This codes for CASGPRGYNEQYF.

The chain couples TRBV10-3 to TRBJ2-7, with TRBD1 matching 8 bases. Germline lookup yields CDR1 ENHRY and CDR2 SYGVKD. The CDR3 extends over 14 amino acids. Germline trimming cut 6 bases from V and 6 bases from J; bases unmatched to any gene: 10. The CDR3 region is CAIRPTGEEVEQYF. The CDR3 region has the DNA TGTGCCATCAGACCGACAGGGGAGGAGGTCGAGCAGTACTTC.

Concerning this clonotype itself: At one end, the junction sequence differs from germline, possibly due to a read error. The chain employs TRBV6-5 and TRBJ2-3, with D possibly being TRBD2 (6 bases). The CDR3 extends over 15 amino acids. In germline, CDR1 is MNHEY, CDR2 SVGAGI. The CDR3 DNA is TGTGCCAGCAGTTCCGACAGTACTAGCACGGATACGCAGTATTTT. This translates into CASSSDSTSTDTQYF.

This chain uses TRBV2 with TRBJ1-1; no reliable D call. CDR1 is SNHLY, CDR2 FYNNEI, per germline. This CDR3 has 13 amino acids. V was clipped by 9 bases and J by 1 base, with 12 bases between them. The CDR3 region is CASGGEWNTEAFF. The CDR3 bases are TGTGCCAGTGGCGGAGAATGGAACACTGAAGCTTTCTTT.

The rearrangement uses TRBV4-3 and TRBJ2-1; D possibly corresponds to TRBD2 (5 bases). CDR3 length equals 14 residues. Trimming cost V 1 base and J 10 bases, with 14 bases left between them. Germline V gene sequence: CDR1 LGHNA, CDR2 YSLEER. The CDR3: CASSQGLAPGEQFF. In nucleotides, the CDR3 is TGCGCCAGCAGCCAAGGGCTAGCCCCGGGGGAGCAGTTCTTC.

The chain couples TRBV6-5 to TRBJ1-2, with a weak D call TRBD1 (5 bases). The V end lost 5 bases, the J end lost 6 bases, and 16 bases lay between the germline ends. Per germline, CDR1 MNHEY and CDR2 SVGAGI. The CDR3 spans 14 residues. CDR3 coding DNA: TGTGCCAGCAGTGACACGGGGCGCCAGGATGGCTACACCTTC. It is translated as CASSDTGRQDGYTF.

This chain uses TRBV7-9 with TRBJ1-4; 9 bases agree with TRBD1. Per germline, CDR1 SEHNR and CDR2 FQNEAQ (reference sequence). The CDR3 has 17 residues. The ends lost 5 bases at V and 5 bases at J; junction bases unmatched: 12. CDR3 residues: CASSRTLPGQGNEKLFF. The CDR3 DNA reads as TGTGCCAGCAGCCGTACCTTACCGGGACAGGGAAATGAAAAACTGTTTTTT. Full variable domain (missing parts from reference TRBV7-9 and TRBJ1-4): DTGVSQNPRHKITKRGQNVTFRCDPISEHNRLYWYRQTLGQGPEFLTYFQNEAQLEKSRLLSDRFSAERPKGSFSTLEIQRTEQGDSAMYLCASSRTLPGQGNEKLFFGSGTQLSVL.

Of note for this clonotype: Just one base apart from a much larger clone, this may be a read error. The chain has TRBV10-2 and TRBJ2-5; D is uncertain. CDR1 is WSHSY and CDR2 is SAAADI in the germline V gene. This CDR3 comprises 12 residues. The ends were cut back, 6 bases at V and 5 bases at J, with 10 bases in the middle. The CDR3, as DNA: TGCGCCAGCAGGGCAGATAGTGAGACCCAGTACTTC. This codes for CASRADSETQYF.

The chain employs TRBV12-3 or TRBV12-4 and TRBJ2-7, with 9 bases fitting TRBD1. The CDR3 contains 15 residues. After removal of 5 bases from V and 5 bases from J, the junction contained 10 bases not matched to a gene. DNA for the CDR3: TGTGCCAGCAGTCCCCCCGGGACAGGGCGCCACGAGCAGTACTTC. It codes for CASSPPGTGRHEQYF.

The chain carries TRBV3-1 and TRBJ2-3, with D perhaps matching TRBD1 (5 bases). The V end was cut by 1 base, the J end by 5 bases, with 10 bases between. The CDR3 has 14 residues. The germline V gene encodes CDR1 LGHDT and CDR2 YNNKEL (reference sequence). CDR3 in DNA: TGTGCCAGCAGCCAAGCGAAGGGGCAAGATACGCAGTATTTT. Protein product: CASSQAKGQDTQYF.

The chain is built from TRBV10-3 and TRBJ2-2; D ambiguous. Germline V gene sequence: CDR1 ENHRY, CDR2 SYGVKD. The CDR3 loop spans 16 amino acids. Trimming pared 2 bases from V and 1 base from J, leaving 11 bases between. The CDR3 DNA reads as TGTGCCATCAGTGAGACCTCTTCAGGGAACACCGGGGAGCTGTTTTTT. It translates to CAISETSSGNTGELFF.

The CDR3 loop reads CASTQTTTDTQYF. As DNA, the CDR3 is TGTGCCAGCACCCAGACTACCACAGATACGCAGTATTTT. This chain links TRBV28 with TRBJ2-3, with D perhaps TRBD2 (5 bases). CDR1 and CDR2 from the germline V gene are MDHEN and SYDVKM. The CDR3 has 13 residues. V dropped 7 bases and J dropped 2 bases, with 10 bases sitting between them.

The rearrangement uses TRBV12-3 or TRBV12-4 and TRBJ1-1; D remains ambiguous. Trimming took off 6 bases at V and 6 bases at J, with 17 bases between the two ends. The CDR3 sequence is 14 residues long. CDR3 in DNA: TGTGCCAGCAGCCTCTTATCCGTCCACCCTGAAGCTTTCTTT. Translating gives CASSLLSVHPEAFF.

This clonotype has a handful of counts. The gene calls are TRBV28 and TRBJ1-2; D gene ambiguous. This CDR3 is 15 amino acids long. Deletions cut 6 bases from V and 7 bases from J, with 21 bases between. Germline V gene data show CDR1 as MDHEN and CDR2 as SYDVKM. CDR3 protein: CASSTLHEGLGGYTF. The CDR3 DNA is TGTGCCAGCAGCACCCTTCACGAAGGACTCGGTGGCTACACCTTC.

This clonotype was observed many times. The chain uses TRBV6-5 and TRBJ2-7, with D tentatively TRBD1 or TRBD2 (5 bases each). Trimming took off 3 bases at V and 6 bases at J, with 9 bases between the two ends. This CDR3 spans 12 amino acids. The V gene's germline CDR1 is MNHEY and CDR2 SVGAGI. The CDR3 loop is CASSYRGGEQYF. The CDR3 nucleotides read TGTGCCAGCAGTTATCGTGGGGGCGAGCAGTACTTC.

This chain uses TRBV15 with TRBJ1-6; no clear D. This CDR3 is 13 amino acids long. The V end lost 2 bases, the J end lost 7 bases, and 6 bases lay between the germline ends. Germline V gives CDR1 LNHNV, CDR2 YYDKDF (reference sequence). As DNA, the CDR3 is TGTGCCACCAGCAGACAATACAATTCACCCCTCCACTTT. Translating gives CATSRQYNSPLHF.

This clonotype was picked up many times. The rearrangement joins TRBV7-2 to TRBJ2-3; no definite D call. The CDR3 is made up of 13 amino acids. V was clipped by 2 bases and J by 5 bases, with 8 bases between them. Looked up from germline, CDR1 is SGHTA and CDR2 is FQGNSA. DNA for the CDR3: TGTGCCAGCAGCTTAAGAGGCCGAGATACGCAGTATTTT. Its protein product is CASSLRGRDTQYF.